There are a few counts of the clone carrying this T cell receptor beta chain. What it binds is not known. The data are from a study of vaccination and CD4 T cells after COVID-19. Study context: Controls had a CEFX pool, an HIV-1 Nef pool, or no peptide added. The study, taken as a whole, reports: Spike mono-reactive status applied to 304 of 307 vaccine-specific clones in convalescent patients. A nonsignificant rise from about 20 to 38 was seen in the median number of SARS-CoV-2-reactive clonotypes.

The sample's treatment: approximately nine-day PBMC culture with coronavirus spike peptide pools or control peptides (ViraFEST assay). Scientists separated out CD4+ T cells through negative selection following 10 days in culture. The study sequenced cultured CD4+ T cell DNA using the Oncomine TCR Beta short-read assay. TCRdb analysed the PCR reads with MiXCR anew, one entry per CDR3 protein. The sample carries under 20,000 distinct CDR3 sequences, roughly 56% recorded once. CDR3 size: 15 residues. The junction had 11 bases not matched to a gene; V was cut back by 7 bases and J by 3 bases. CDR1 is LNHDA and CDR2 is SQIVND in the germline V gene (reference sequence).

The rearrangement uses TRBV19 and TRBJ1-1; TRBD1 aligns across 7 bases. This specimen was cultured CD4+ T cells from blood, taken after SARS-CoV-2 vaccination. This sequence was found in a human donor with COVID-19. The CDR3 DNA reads TGTGCCAGTACCAAGGCGAGAACAGGGGACACTGAAGCTTTCTTT. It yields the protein CASTKARTGDTEAFF.